The clone carrying this T cell receptor (beta chain) is a singleton in its sample. The sample is drawn from a study of OX40 agonist ivuxolimab in advanced cancers. Germline lookup yields CDR1 SGHKS and CDR2 YYEKEE (reference sequence). V was trimmed by 3 bases and J by 5 bases, leaving 17 bases between them. The CDR3 has 15 amino acids. Repertoires were generated with immunoSEQ multiplex PCR, while TCRdb's copy carries only in-frame clones and drops some. The sample holds about 73,000 clones, 90% seen once. V and J are TRBV5-5 and TRBJ1-2, with D maybe TRBD1 (6 bases). Sequenced material: CD4+ or CD8+ T cells sorted from blood, taken in a trial of the OX40 agonist ivuxolimab. The clonotype originates from an adult with an advanced solid tumor such as melanoma, head and neck, liver or kidney cancer. CDR3 in DNA: TGTGCCAGCAGCTCCCCTTGGGGGGGCGAGTATGGCTACACCTTC. This encodes CASSSPWGGEYGYTF.